This TCR beta chain was sequenced in a study of response to subunit inactivated influenza vaccine. TCRdb used MiXCR to reprocess the RT-PCR reads, holding one entry per CDR3 protein. Of around 570,000 distinct CDR3 sequences listed, about 10% are singletons. V was shortened by 1 base and J by 6 bases, with 7 bases between the two germline ends. There are 13 residues in the CDR3. The germline gives CDR1 MGHRA, CDR2 YSYEKL. The sample was also reused in another study, on T cells expressing NK-cell markers. That study reports: Synthesis of TCR beta cDNA relied on 5'RACE template switching carrying UMIs. Repertoire data for TCR beta were derived from sorted T cells (CD3+CD56+NKG2C+, CD3+CD56+NKG2C- and CD3+CD56-NKG2C+). HCMV seropositivity characterized seven of the eight sequenced donors, and seronegativity one. Dominant NKG2C+ clonotypes in six donors made up about 1.0-8% of CD8+ T cells.

V and J are TRBV4-1 and TRBJ2-1; unclear D gene. The TCR was taken from a man in his forties or fifties who received an inactivated influenza vaccine. The sequencing here drew on PBMCs from blood, taken on the day of vaccination. This chain's CDR3 is CASSQAAFNEQFF. For the CDR3, the DNA is TGCGCCAGCAGCCAAGCGGCGTTCAATGAGCAGTTCTTC.